The present T cell receptor beta chain was sequenced within a study of OX40 agonist ivuxolimab in advanced cancers. Study observations and caveats: Not determined was the antigen specificity of the expanded peripheral T cells. Relatively little clonal expansion, among the lowest observed, appeared in partial responders at 0.1-3.0 mg/kg.

Profiling relied on immunoSEQ multiplex PCR, and the TCRdb table lists in-frame clones only, not all of them. The data show over 70,000 clones, with approximately 90% seen just once and 0.33% held by the top ten. Worth noting for this clone: Its matching antigen is unknown.

Between the trimmed V and J ends, which lost 5 bases and 0 bases, there was a span of 17 bases. The CDR3 loop spans 17 amino acids. Germline V gene sequence: CDR1 ENHRY, CDR2 SYGVKD. V usage is TRBV10-3 and J usage is TRBJ1-3; D is unresolved. The TCR comes from an adult with an advanced solid tumor such as melanoma, head and neck, liver or kidney cancer. Source: CD4+ or CD8+ T cells sorted from blood, taken in a trial of the OX40 agonist ivuxolimab. The CDR3 DNA reads TGTGCCATCAGTTCCCGGGTAAGGGAACACTCTGGAAACACCATATATTTT. This sequence encodes CAISSRVREHSGNTIYF.